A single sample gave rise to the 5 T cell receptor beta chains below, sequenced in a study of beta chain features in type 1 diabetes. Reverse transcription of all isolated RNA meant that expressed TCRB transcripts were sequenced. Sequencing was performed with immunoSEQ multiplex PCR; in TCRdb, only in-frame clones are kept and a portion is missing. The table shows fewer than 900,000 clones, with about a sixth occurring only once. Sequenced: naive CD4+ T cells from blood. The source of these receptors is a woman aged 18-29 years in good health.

The CDR3 loop is CASSHLQTDTQYF. CDR3 DNA: TGTGCCAGCAGCCACCTCCAAACAGATACGCAGTATTTT. This chain uses TRBV7-3 with TRBJ2-3; D uncertain. CDR1 and CDR2 (germline): SGHTA, FQGTGA. V lost 5 bases and J 3 bases, leaving 9 bases between the germline ends. The CDR3 is made up of 13 amino acids. The full variable domain, completed using reference TRBV7-3 and TRBJ2-3, is GAGVSQTPSNKVTEKGKYVELRCDPISGHTALYWYRQSLGQGPEFLIYFQGTGAADDSGLPNDRFFAVRPEGSVSTLKIQRTERGDSAVYLCASSHLQTDTQYFGPGTRLTVL.

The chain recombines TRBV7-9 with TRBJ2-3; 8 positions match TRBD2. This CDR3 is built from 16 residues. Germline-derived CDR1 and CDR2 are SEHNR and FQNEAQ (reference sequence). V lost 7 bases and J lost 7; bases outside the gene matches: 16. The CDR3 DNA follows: TGTGCCAGCACCAATGGGGGTTTCGCGGGAGGCAATACGCAGTATTTT. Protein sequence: CASTNGGFAGGNTQYF.

CDR3 sequence reads: CASSSLLGYGYTF. CDR3 DNA: TGTGCCAGCAGTTCGCTCCTTGGGTACGGCTACACCTTC. The chain combines TRBV28 with TRBJ1-2; D is unclear. The CDR3 spans 13 residues. Germline-derived CDR1 and CDR2 are MDHEN and SYDVKM. Trimming removed 4 bases at V and 8 bases at J, with 14 bases between.

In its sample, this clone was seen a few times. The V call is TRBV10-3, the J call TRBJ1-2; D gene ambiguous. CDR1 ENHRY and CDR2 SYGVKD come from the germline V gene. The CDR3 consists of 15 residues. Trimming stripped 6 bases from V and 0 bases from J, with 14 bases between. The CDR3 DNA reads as TGTGCCATCAGAATGGGTCTCACAGCTAACTATGGCTACACCTTC. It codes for CAIRMGLTANYGYTF.

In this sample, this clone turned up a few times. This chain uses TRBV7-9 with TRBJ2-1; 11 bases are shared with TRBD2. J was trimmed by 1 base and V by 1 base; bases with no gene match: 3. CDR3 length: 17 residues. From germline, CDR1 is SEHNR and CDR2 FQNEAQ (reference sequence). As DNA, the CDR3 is TGTGCCAGCAGCTTAGGACTAGCGGGAAGGTCCTACAATGAGCAGTTCTTC. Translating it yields CASSLGLAGRSYNEQFF.